These T cell receptor beta chains were read from a single sample in a study of OX40 agonist ivuxolimab in advanced cancers. The method was immunoSEQ multiplex PCR; TCRdb's version includes in-frame clones alone and lacks a portion of them. This sample has some 86,000 clones, with 85% to 90% found just once. This specimen consisted of CD4+ or CD8+ T cells sorted from blood, obtained in a trial of the OX40 agonist ivuxolimab. The receptors derive from an adult with an advanced solid tumor such as melanoma, head and neck, liver or kidney cancer. CDR3s include the opening cysteine and the closing phenylalanine or tryptophan. The order of the fields is D gene, J gene, clone size, V gene, CDR3 protein, CDR3 DNA. A D gene is named only where the DNA matches it firmly. The size entry is marked missing in some rows and otherwise reads once, few, many or a size class.

>.|TRBJ2-7|.|TRBV11-2
CASSGQGALYEQYF
TGTGCCAGCAGTGGCCAAGGCGCCCTCTACGAGCAGTACTTC
>.|TRBJ2-3|once|TRBV5-4
CASSPYVGVRTDTQYF
TGTGCCAGCAGCCCATATGTGGGAGTAAGAACAGATACGCAGTATTTT
>.|TRBJ1-3|once|TRBV7-9
CASSPLTGSGNTIYF
TGTGCCAGCAGCCCCCTTACTGGCTCTGGAAACACCATATATTTT
>TRBD1|TRBJ2-7|.|TRBV6-6
CASSPDRGPYEQYF
TGTGCCAGCAGCCCAGACAGGGGCCCCTACGAGCAGTACTTC
>.|TRBJ1-5|.|TRBV7-9
CASSLGESQPQHF
TGTGCCAGCAGCTTAGGGGAATCTCAGCCCCAGCATTTT
>TRBD1|TRBJ1-2|.|TRBV27
CASSLRFGTGGSNYGYTF
TGTGCCAGCAGTTTGAGATTCGGGACAGGGGGCTCTAACTATGGCTACACCTTC
>.|TRBJ1-6|.|TRBV30
CAWSYRENSPLHF
TGTGCCTGGAGTTACAGGGAAAATTCACCCCTCCACTTT
>.|TRBJ1-2|.|TRBV27
CASSLSRTPTAYGYTF
TGTGCCAGCAGTTTATCGAGGACCCCGACGGCGTATGGCTACACCTTC
>.|TRBJ1-4|once|TRBV9
CASSAQGIGEKLFF
TGTGCCAGCAGCGCCCAGGGAATCGGTGAAAAACTGTTTTTT
>.|TRBJ1-1|.|TRBV6-1
CANTPYRENTEAFF
TGTGCCAACACTCCTTACAGGGAGAACACTGAAGCTTTCTTT
>TRBD1|TRBJ2-3|.|TRBV5-6
CASSLGDRGADTQYF
TGTGCCAGCAGCTTGGGTGACAGGGGGGCAGATACGCAGTATTTT
>TRBD1|TRBJ1-4|.|TRBV7-9
CASNQDGQGVEKLFF
TGTGCCAGCAACCAAGATGGACAGGGGGTCGAAAAACTGTTTTTT
>.|TRBJ2-3|.|TRBV7-9
CASSKLSGSTDTQYF
TGTGCCAGCAGCAAACTTAGCGGATCCACAGATACGCAGTATTTT
>TRBD2|TRBJ2-7|.|TRBV9
CASSVKISGGPYEQYF
TGTGCCAGCAGCGTAAAGATATCGGGAGGGCCTTACGAGCAGTACTTC
>TRBD1|TRBJ1-4|.|TRBV30
CAWSVGGPTEKLFF
TGTGCCTGGAGTGTAGGGGGCCCTACTGAAAAACTGTTTTTT
>TRBD1|TRBJ1-1|once|TRBV6-5
CASSSLGQRNTEAFF
TGTGCCAGCAGTTCCCTGGGACAGCGAAACACTGAAGCTTTCTTT
>.|TRBJ2-4|.|TRBV2
CAGAPGVNIQYF
TGTGCCGGGGCCCCGGGGGTAAACATTCAGTACTTC
>.|TRBJ1-2|.|TRBV7-8
CASSSRPGRDGYTF
TGTGCCAGCAGTTCCAGGCCAGGGAGAGATGGCTACACCTTC
>.|TRBJ2-4|.|TRBV29-1
CSVKAAIAKNIQYF
TGCAGCGTTAAGGCAGCCATAGCCAAAAACATTCAGTACTTC
>.|TRBJ2-6|.|TRBV6-6
CASTLGSGANVLTF
TGTGCCAGCACTTTAGGCTCTGGGGCCAACGTCCTGACTTTC
>.|TRBJ2-7|.|TRBV12-1
CASSGLAGAPKSYEQYF
TGTGCCAGCAGCGGACTAGCGGGAGCACCTAAATCCTACGAGCAGTACTTC
>.|TRBJ1-5|.|TRBV15
CATSRDTGPGGNQPQHF
TGTGCCACCAGCAGAGATACCGGCCCGGGGGGCAATCAGCCCCAGCATTTT
>.|TRBJ2-1|once|TRBV11-3
CASSLAGGREQFF
TGTGCCAGCAGCTTAGCCGGCGGCAGGGAGCAGTTCTTC
>.|TRBJ2-7|.|TRBV11-2
CASSERLEQYF
TGTGCCAGCAGCGAAAGGCTGGAGCAGTACTTC
>.|TRBJ1-4|.|TRBV6-5
CASGSDSAANEKLFF
TGTGCCAGCGGATCGGACTCCGCGGCTAATGAAAAACTGTTTTTT
>.|TRBJ2-7|.|TRBV7-2
CASSLVTVSYEQYF
TGTGCCAGCAGCTTAGTTACAGTCTCCTACGAGCAGTACTTC
>.|TRBJ2-1|few|TRBV18
CASSPQTDNEQFF
TGTGCCAGCTCACCCCAGACAGACAATGAGCAGTTCTTC
>.|TRBJ1-4|.|TRBV11-2
CASSRDLEKLFF
TGTGCCAGCAGCCGCGATCTTGAAAAACTGTTTTTT
>.|TRBJ1-2|.|TRBV6-5
CASTRGSYGYTF
TGTGCCAGCACTCGGGGTTCATACGGCTACACCTTC
>.|TRBJ1-2|.|TRBV30
CAGGEGNYGYTF
TGTGCCGGAGGAGAGGGGAACTATGGCTACACCTTC
>TRBD2|TRBJ2-7|.|TRBV6-5
CASSSTSGGFYEQYF
TGTGCCAGCAGTTCTACTAGCGGGGGGTTCTACGAGCAGTACTTC
>.|TRBJ2-7|.|TRBV5-1
CASSLGASDTYEQYF
TGCGCCAGCAGCTTGGGGGCCTCGGACACCTACGAGCAGTACTTC
>.|TRBJ1-2|.|TRBV6-1
CASSIRDQGSYGYTF
TGTGCCAGCAGTATCCGGGATCAGGGGTCCTATGGCTACACCTTC
>TRBD1|TRBJ1-1|.|TRBV19
CASSKGPGTGNTEAFF
TGTGCCAGTAGTAAAGGACCCGGGACAGGGAACACTGAAGCTTTCTTT
>.|TRBJ2-1|.|TRBV11-2
CASEGAQQFF
TGTGCCAGCGAGGGAGCGCAGCAGTTCTTC
>.|TRBJ2-7|.|TRBV7-9
CASSALESYYEQYF
TGTGCCAGCAGCGCCCTAGAGTCTTACTACGAGCAGTACTTC
>.|TRBJ1-5|.|TRBV30
CAWSVMVGDQPQHF
TGTGCCTGGAGTGTAATGGTCGGCGATCAGCCCCAGCATTTT
>.|TRBJ2-4|.|TRBV25-1
CASSEFIGRGFQYF
TGTGCCAGCAGTGAATTCATAGGCCGGGGTTTTCAGTACTTC
>TRBD1|TRBJ1-2|.|TRBV15
CATSKGQGANYGYTF
TGTGCCACCAGCAAAGGACAGGGGGCTAACTATGGCTACACCTTC
>.|TRBJ2-7|.|TRBV27
CASRKGGRGEQYF
TGTGCCAGCAGAAAAGGGGGGCGTGGTGAGCAGTACTTC
>.|TRBJ1-4|.|TRBV15
CATSLAAANEKLFF
TGTGCGACCAGCCTTGCCGCGGCTAATGAAAAACTGTTTTTT
>.|TRBJ2-5|.|TRBV6-5
CASRRTGHQETQYF
TGTGCCAGCAGGCGTACAGGGCACCAAGAGACCCAGTACTTC
>.|TRBJ2-1|few|TRBV5-6
CASSLVGDEQFF
TGTGCCAGCAGCTTGGTGGGGGATGAGCAGTTCTTC
>TRBD1|TRBJ2-7|.|TRBV5-1
CASSFLGTGAYEQYF
TGCGCCAGCAGCTTCCTCGGGACAGGGGCCTACGAGCAGTACTTC
>TRBD1|TRBJ1-2|.|TRBV11-2
CASSLPGRGQGNGYTF
TGTGCCAGCAGCTTACCTGGCCGTGGACAGGGCAACGGCTACACCTTC
>.|TRBJ1-2|.|TRBV5-1
CASSSSGTDYGYTF
TGCGCCAGCAGCTCCTCCGGGACGGATTATGGCTACACCTTC
>TRBD1|TRBJ1-1|.|TRBV5-1
CASSTGTGEGTEAFF
TGCGCCAGCAGCACCGGGACAGGGGAAGGGACTGAAGCTTTCTTT
>TRBD2|TRBJ2-5|.|TRBV5-4
CASSLHGGGKETQYF
TGTGCCAGCAGCTTACACGGGGGAGGGAAGGAGACCCAGTACTTC
>TRBD1|TRBJ1-5|.|TRBV9
CASSSGGGNNQPQHF
TGTGCCAGCAGTTCAGGGGGCGGCAACAATCAGCCCCAGCATTTT
>TRBD2|TRBJ2-7|.|TRBV29-1
CSAWTSGHSYEQYF
TGCAGCGCTTGGACTAGCGGGCACTCCTACGAGCAGTACTTC
>TRBD1|TRBJ2-3|.|TRBV5-1
CASSPGQNTDTQYF
TGCGCCAGCAGCCCGGGACAGAACACAGATACGCAGTATTTT
>.|TRBJ2-7|.|TRBV21-1
CASSKKGQQSYEQYF
TGTGCCAGCAGCAAAAAAGGACAGCAGTCCTACGAGCAGTACTTC
>.|TRBJ1-3|.|TRBV6-5
CASSYTLTDTIYF
TGTGCCAGCAGTTACACCCTGACTGACACCATATATTTT
>.|TRBJ1-2|.|TRBV15
CATSRTVGYGYTF
TGTGCCACCAGTCGGACGGTGGGCTATGGCTACACCTTC
>TRBD2|TRBJ2-3|.|TRBV19
CASSIQRGGTSGRTDTQYF
TGTGCCAGTAGTATACAGAGGGGGGGGACTAGCGGGAGAACAGATACGCAGTATTTT
>.|TRBJ2-3|.|TRBV1
CTSSHQTLLGRATDTQYF
TGCACCAGCAGCCATCAAACGCTGCTGGGTCGGGCCACAGATACGCAGTATTTT
>.|TRBJ1-1|.|TRBV2
CASSQQEYEAFF
TGTGCCAGCAGCCAACAGGAGTATGAAGCTTTCTTT
>.|TRBJ1-1|many|TRBV7-9
CASSLSGTEAFF
TGTGCCAGCAGCTTATCGGGGACTGAAGCTTTCTTT